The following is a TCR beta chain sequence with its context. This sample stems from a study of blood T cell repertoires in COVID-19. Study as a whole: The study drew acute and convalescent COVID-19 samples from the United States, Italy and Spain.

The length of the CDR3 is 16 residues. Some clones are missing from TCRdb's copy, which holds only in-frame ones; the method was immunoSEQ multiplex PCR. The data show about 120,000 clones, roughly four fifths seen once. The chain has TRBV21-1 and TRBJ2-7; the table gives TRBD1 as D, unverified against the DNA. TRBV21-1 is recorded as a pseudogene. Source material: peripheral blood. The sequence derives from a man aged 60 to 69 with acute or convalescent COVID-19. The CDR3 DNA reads TGTGCCAGCAGCAAAGGGGCCTCAGGGTCTTACTACGAGCAGTACTTC. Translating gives CASSKGASGSYYEQYF.